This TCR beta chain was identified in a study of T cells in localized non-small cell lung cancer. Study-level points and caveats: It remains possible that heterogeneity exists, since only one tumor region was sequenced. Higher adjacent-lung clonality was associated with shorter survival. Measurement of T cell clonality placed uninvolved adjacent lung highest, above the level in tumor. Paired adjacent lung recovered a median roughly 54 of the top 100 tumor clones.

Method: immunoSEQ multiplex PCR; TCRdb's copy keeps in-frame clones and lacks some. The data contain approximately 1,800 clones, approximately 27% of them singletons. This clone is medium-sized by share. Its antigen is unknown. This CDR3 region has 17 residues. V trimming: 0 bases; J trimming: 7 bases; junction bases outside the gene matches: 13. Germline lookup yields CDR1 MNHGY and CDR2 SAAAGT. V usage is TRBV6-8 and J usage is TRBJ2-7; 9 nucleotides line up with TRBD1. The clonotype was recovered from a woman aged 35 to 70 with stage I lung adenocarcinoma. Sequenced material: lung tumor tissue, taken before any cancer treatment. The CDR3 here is CASSYSKRTGGGSEQYF. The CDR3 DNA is TGTGCCAGCAGTTACTCGAAAAGAACAGGGGGCGGGTCGGAGCAGTACTTC.